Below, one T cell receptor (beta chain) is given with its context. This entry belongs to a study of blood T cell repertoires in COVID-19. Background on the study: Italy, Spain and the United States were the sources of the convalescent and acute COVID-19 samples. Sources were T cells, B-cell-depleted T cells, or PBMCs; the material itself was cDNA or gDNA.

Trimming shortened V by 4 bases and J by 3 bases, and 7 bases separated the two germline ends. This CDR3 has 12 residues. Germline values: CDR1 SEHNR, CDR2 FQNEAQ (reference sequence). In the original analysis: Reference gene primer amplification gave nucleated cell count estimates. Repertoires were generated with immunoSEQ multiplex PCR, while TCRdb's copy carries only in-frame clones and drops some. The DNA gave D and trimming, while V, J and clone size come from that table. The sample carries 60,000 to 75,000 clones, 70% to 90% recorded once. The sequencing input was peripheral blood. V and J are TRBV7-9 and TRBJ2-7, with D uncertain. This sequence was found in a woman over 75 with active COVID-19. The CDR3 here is CASSSPGYEQYF. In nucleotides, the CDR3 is TGTGCCAGCAGCTCCCCAGGCTACGAGCAGTACTTC.